This T cell receptor beta chain is drawn from a study of Ad26.COV2.S vaccination and SARS-CoV-2 variants. Sequencing was performed with immunoSEQ multiplex PCR; in TCRdb, only in-frame clones are kept and a portion is missing. The table lists hundreds of thousands of clones, nearly 90% of them singletons. Documented treatment: around 19 received Ad26.COV2.S at low or high dose, single or two shots; a few received placebo; per-sample allocation not given. Specimen acquisition occurred on day 63 following the initial vaccine or placebo injection. The V gene lost 3 bases and the J gene lost 5 bases, with 15 bases spanning the gap. CDR3 length: 15 amino acids. Germline-derived CDR1 and CDR2 are KGHSH and LQKENI.

The TCR sequence derives from a person between 18 and 60 years old who received the Ad26.COV2.S COVID-19 vaccine or a placebo. The sample here was peripheral blood, taken in a trial of Ad26.COV2.S vaccine versus placebo. This chain links TRBV18 with TRBJ2-3; possibly TRBD2 for D (5 bases). DNA of the CDR3: TGTGCCAGCTCACCGTGGCGGGTGGATGAAGATACGCAGTATTTT. The encoded protein is CASSPWRVDEDTQYF.